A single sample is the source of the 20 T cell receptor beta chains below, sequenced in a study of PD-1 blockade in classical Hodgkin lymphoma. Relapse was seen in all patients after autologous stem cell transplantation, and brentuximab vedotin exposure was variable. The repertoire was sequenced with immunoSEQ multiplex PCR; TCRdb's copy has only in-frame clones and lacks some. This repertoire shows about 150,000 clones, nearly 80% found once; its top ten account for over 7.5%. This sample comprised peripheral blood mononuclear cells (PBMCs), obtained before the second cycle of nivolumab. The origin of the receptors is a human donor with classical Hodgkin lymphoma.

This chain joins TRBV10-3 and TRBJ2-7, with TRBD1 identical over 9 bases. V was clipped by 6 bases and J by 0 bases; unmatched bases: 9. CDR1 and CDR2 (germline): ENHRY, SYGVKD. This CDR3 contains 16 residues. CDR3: CAIRPGTGMSSYEQYF. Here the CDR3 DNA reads TGTGCCATCAGACCCGGGACAGGGATGAGCTCCTACGAGCAGTACTTC.

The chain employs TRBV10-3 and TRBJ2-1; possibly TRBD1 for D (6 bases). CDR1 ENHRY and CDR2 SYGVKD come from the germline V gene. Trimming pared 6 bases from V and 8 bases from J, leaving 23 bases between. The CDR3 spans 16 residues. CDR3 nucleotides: TGTGCCATCAGAGATAAACAGGGCGGTGCGGGTGATGAGCAGTTCTTC. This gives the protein CAIRDKQGGAGDEQFF.

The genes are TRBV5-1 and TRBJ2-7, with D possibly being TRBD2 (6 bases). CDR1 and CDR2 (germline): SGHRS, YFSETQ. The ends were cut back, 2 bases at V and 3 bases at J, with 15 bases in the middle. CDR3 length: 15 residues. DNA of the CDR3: TGCGCCAGCAGCTTTACCGGGACTGGACTCTACGAGCAGTACTTC. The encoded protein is CASSFTGTGLYEQYF.

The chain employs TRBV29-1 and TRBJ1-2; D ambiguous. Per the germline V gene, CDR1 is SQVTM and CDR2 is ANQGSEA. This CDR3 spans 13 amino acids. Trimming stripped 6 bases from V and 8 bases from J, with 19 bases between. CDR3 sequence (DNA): TGCAGCGTCATGACCGATAGGGCTCCGGGCTACACCTTC. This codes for CSVMTDRAPGYTF.

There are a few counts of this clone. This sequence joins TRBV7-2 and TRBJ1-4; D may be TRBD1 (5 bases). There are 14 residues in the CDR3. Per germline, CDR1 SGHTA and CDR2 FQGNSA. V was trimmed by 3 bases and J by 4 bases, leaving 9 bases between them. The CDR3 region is CASSFRQLNEKLFF. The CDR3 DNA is TGTGCCAGCAGCTTTAGACAGCTTAATGAAAAACTGTTTTTT.

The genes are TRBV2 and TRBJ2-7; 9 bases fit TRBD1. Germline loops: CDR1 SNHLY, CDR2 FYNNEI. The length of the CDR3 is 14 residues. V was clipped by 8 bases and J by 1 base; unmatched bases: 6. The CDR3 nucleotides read TGTGCCAGCGGGGGGACAGGGTTATCCTACGAGCAGTACTTC. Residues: CASGGTGLSYEQYF. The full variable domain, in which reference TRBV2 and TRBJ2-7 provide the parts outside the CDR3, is EPEVTQTPSHQVTQMGQEVILRCVPISNHLYFYWYRQILGQKVEFLVSFYNNEISEKSEIFDDQFSVERPDGSNFTLKIRSTKLEDSAMYFCASGGTGLSYEQYFGPGTRLTVT.

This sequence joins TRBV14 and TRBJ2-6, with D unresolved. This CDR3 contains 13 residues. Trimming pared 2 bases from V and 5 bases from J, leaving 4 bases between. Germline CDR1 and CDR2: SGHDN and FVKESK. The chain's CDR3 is CASSQNRANVLTF. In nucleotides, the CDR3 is TGTGCCAGCAGCCAAAACAGGGCCAACGTCCTGACTTTC.

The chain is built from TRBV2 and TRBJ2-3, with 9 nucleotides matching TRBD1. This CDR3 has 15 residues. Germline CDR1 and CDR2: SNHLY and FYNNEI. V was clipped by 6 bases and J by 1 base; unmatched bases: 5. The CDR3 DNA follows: TGTGCCAGCAGCATCCGGGACAGGGGCACAGATACGCAGTATTTT. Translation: CASSIRDRGTDTQYF. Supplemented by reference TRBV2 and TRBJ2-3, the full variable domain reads EPEVTQTPSHQVTQMGQEVILRCVPISNHLYFYWYRQILGQKVEFLVSFYNNEISEKSEIFDDQFSVERPDGSNFTLKIRSTKLEDSAMYFCASSIRDRGTDTQYFGPGTRLTVL.

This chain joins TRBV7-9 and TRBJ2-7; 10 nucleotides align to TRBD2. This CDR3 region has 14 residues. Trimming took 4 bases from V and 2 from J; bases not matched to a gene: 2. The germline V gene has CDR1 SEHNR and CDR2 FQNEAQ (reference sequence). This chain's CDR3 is CASSYLAGAYEQYF. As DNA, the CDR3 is TGTGCCAGCAGCTACCTAGCGGGAGCCTACGAGCAGTACTTC.

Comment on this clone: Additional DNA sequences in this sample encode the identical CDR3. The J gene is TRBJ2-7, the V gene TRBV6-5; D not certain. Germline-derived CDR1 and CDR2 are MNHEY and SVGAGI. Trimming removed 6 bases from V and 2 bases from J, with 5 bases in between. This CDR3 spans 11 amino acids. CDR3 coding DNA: TGTGCCAGCAGCTCCCCCTACGAGCAGTACTTC. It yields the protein CASSSPYEQYF.

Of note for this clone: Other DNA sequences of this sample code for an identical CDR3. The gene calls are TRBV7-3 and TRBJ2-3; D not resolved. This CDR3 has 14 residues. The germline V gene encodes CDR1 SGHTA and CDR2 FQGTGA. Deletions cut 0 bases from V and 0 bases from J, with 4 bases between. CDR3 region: CASSLTPSTDTQYF. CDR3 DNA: TGTGCCAGCAGCTTAACTCCTAGCACAGATACGCAGTATTTT.

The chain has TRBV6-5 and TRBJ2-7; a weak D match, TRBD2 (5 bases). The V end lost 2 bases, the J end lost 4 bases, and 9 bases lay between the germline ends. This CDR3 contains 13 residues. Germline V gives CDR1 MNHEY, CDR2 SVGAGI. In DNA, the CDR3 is TGTGCCAGCAGTTACACACTAGGGTACGAGCAGTACTTC. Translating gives CASSYTLGYEQYF.

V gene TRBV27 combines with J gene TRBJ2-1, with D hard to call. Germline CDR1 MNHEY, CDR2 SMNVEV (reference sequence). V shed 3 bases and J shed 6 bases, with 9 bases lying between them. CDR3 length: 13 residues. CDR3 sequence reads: CASSFSFSNEQFF. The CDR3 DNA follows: TGTGCCAGCAGTTTCTCTTTTAGCAATGAGCAGTTCTTC.

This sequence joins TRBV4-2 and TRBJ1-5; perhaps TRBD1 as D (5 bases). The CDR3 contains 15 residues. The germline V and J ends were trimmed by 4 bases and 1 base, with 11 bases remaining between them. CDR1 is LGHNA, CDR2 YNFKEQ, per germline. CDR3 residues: CASSLSGGSNQPQHF. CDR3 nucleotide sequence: TGTGCCAGCAGCCTATCGGGGGGGAGCAATCAGCCCCAGCATTTT.

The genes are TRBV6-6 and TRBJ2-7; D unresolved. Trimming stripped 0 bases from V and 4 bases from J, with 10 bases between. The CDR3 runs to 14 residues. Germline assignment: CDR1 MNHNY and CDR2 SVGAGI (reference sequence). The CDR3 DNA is TGTGCCAGCAGTTACTCGCCTGAAGCTTACGAGCAGTACTTC. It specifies CASSYSPEAYEQYF.

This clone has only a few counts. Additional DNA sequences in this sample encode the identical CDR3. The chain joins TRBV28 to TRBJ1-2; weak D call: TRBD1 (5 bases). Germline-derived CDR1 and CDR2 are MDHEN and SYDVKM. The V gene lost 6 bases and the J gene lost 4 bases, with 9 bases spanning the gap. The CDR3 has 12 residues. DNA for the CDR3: TGTGCCAGCAGCCCGGGGCTCTATGGCTACACCTTC. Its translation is CASSPGLYGYTF.

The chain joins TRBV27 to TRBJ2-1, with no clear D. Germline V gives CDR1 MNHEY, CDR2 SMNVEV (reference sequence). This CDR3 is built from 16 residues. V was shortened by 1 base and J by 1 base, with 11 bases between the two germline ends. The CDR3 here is CASSLWASPSYNEQFF. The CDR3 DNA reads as TGTGCCAGCAGTTTATGGGCAAGCCCATCCTACAATGAGCAGTTCTTC.

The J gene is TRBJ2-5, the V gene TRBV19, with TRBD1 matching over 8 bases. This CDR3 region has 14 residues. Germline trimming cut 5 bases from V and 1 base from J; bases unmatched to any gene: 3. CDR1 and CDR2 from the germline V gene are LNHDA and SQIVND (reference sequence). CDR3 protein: CASSPDRVQETQYF. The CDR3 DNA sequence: TGTGCCAGTAGTCCGGACAGGGTCCAAGAGACCCAGTACTTC.

DNA for the CDR3: TGTGCCAGCAGTTACGAAGGGGGGGGCACCTACGAGCAGTACTTC. This translates into CASSYEGGGTYEQYF. The chain recombines TRBV6-6 with TRBJ2-7, with a possible D match to TRBD2 (7 bases). Trimming removed 2 bases at V and 2 bases at J, with 13 bases between. Germline assignment: CDR1 MNHNY and CDR2 SVGAGI (reference sequence). This CDR3 contains 15 residues.

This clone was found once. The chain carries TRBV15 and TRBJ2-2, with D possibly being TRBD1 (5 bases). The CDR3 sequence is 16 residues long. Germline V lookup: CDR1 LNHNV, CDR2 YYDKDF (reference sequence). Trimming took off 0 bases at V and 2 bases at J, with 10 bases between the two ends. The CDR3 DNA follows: TGTGCCACCAGCAGAGAAAGACAGATAAACACCGGGGAGCTGTTTTTT. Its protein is CATSRERQINTGELFF.